This T cell receptor beta chain was documented in a study of blood T cell repertoires in COVID-19. At the level of the study: Sample material is recorded as cDNA or gDNA derived from T cells, B-cell-depleted T cells, or PBMCs.

In the authors' methods: Amplification with reference gene primers provided the estimates of nucleated cell counts. The method was immunoSEQ multiplex PCR; TCRdb's version includes in-frame clones alone and lacks a portion of them. V and J calls and clone size are as listed in that table; D and trimming were resolved from the DNA. The sample records about 480,000 clones, less than 90% being singletons. Trimming removed 6 bases from V and 1 base from J; junction bases left unmatched: 7. The germline CDR1 and CDR2 sequences are MDHEN and SYDVKM. This CDR3 is built from 15 residues. A Seattle source enrolled patients during active infection and followed them longitudinally.

Material for sequencing was peripheral blood. The genes are TRBV28 and TRBJ1-1, with 8 bases lining up with TRBD1. The sequence was obtained from a woman aged 50 to 60 with COVID-19, enrolled during active disease. CDR3 protein: CASRATGTGNTEAFF. The CDR3 DNA follows: TGTGCCAGCAGGGCGACCGGGACAGGGAACACTGAAGCTTTCTTT.